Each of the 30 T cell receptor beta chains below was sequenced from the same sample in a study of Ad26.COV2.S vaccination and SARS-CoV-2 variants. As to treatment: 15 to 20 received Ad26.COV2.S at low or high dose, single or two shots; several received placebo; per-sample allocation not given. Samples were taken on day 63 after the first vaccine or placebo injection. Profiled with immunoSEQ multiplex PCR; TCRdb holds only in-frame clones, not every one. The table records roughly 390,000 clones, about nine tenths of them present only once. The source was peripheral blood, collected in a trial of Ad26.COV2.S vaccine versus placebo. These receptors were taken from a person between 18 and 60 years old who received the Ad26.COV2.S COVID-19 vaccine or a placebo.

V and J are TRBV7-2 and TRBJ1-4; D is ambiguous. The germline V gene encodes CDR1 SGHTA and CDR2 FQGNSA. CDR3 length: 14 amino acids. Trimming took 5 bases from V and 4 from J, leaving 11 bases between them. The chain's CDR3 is CASSPGPSNEKLFF. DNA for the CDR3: TGTGCCAGCAGCCCTGGACCGAGTAATGAAAAACTGTTTTTT. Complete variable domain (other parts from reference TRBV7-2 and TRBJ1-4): GAGVSQSPSNKVTEKGKDVELRCDPISGHTALYWYRQSLGQGLEFLIYFQGNSAPDKSGLPSDRFSAERTGGSVSTLTIQRTQQEDSAVYLCASSPGPSNEKLFFGSGTQLSVL.

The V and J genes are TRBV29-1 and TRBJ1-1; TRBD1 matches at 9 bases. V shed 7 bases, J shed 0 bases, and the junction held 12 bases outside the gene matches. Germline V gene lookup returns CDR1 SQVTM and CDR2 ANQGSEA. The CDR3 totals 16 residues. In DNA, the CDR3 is TGCAGCGCCGAGGGGGACAGGGCTCTTCTGAACACTGAAGCTTTCTTT. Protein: CSAEGDRALLNTEAFF.

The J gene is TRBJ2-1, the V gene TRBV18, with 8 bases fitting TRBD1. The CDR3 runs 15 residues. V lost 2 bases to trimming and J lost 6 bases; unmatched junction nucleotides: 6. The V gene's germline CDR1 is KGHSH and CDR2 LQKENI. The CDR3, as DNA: TGTGCCAGCTCACCAGGGCGGACAGGGATCAATGAGCAGTTCTTC. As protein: CASSPGRTGINEQFF.

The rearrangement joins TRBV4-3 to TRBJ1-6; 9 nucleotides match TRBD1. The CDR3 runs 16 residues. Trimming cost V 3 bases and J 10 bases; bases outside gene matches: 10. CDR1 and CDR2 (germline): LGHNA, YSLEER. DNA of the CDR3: TGCGCCAGCAGCCAGGCTCGGGGACAGGGCTGGTCACCCCTCCACTTT. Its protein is CASSQARGQGWSPLHF.

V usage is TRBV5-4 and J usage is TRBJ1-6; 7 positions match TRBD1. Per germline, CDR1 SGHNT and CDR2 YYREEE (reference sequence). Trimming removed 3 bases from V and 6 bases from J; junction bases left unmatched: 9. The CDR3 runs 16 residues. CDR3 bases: TGTGCCAGCAGCTCCCGAGGGACAGAGATTAATTCACCCCTCCACTTT. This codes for CASSSRGTEINSPLHF.

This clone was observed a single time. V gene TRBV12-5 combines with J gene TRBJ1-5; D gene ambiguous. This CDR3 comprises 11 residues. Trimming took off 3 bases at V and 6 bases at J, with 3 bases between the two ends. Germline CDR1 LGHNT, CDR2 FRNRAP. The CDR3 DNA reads TGTGCTAGTGGTTTTGTTCAGCCCCAGCATTTT. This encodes CASGFVQPQHF.

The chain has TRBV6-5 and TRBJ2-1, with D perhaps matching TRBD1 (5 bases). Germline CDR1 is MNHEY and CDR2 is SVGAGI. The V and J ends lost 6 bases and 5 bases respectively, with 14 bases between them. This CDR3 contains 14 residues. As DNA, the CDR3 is TGTGCCAGCAGCCCCTTGACAGCAAACAATGAGCAGTTCTTC. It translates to CASSPLTANNEQFF.

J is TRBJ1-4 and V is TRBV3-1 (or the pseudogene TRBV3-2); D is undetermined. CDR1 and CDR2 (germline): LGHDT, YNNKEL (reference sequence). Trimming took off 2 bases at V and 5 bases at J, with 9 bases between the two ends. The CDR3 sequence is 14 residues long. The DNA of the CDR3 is TGTGCCAGCAGCCAATTGTGGGAAAATGAAAAACTGTTTTTT. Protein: CASSQLWENEKLFF.

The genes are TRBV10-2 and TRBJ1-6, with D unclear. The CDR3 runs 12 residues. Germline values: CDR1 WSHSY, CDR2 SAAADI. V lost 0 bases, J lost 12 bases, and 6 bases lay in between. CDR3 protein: CASSESPRPLHF. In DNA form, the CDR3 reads TGCGCCAGCAGTGAGTCCCCCCGACCCCTCCACTTT.

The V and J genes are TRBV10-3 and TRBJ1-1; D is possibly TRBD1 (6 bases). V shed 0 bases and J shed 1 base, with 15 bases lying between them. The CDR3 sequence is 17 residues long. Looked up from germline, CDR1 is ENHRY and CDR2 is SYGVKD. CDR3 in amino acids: CAISESLLGQTNTEAFF. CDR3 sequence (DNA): TGTGCCATCAGTGAGTCGCTACTGGGACAAACGAACACTGAAGCTTTCTTT.

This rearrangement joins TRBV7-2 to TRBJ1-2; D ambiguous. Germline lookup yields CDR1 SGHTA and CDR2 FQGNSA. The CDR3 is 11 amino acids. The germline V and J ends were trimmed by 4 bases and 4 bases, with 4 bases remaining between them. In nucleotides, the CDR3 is TGTGCCAGCAGCTGGACCTATGGCTACACCTTC. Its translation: CASSWTYGYTF.

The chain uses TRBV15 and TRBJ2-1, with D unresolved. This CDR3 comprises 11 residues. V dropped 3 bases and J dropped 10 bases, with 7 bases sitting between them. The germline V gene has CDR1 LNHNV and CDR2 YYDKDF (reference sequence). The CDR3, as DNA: TGTGCCACCAGCAGCGGCACCGAGCAGTTCTTC. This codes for CATSSGTEQFF.

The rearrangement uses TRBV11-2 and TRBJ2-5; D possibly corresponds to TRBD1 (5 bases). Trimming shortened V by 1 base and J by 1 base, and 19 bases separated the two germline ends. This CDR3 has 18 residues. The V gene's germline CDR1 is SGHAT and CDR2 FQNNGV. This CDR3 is CASSLGGPTAVVQETQYF. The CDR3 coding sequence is TGTGCCAGCAGCTTAGGTGGGCCGACAGCCGTCGTCCAAGAGACCCAGTACTTC.

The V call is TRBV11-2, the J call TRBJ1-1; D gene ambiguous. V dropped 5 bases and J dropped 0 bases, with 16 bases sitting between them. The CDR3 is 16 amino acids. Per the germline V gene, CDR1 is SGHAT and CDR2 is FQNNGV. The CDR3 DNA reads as TGTGCCAGCAGCCCCATTGAGGCGAAGTTGAACACTGAAGCTTTCTTT. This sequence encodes CASSPIEAKLNTEAFF.

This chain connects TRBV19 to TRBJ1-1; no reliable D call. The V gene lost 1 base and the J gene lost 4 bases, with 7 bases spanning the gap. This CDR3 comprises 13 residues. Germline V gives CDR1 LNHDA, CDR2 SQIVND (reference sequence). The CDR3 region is CASSIGGFTEAFF. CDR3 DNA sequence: TGTGCCAGTAGTATAGGAGGGTTCACTGAAGCTTTCTTT.

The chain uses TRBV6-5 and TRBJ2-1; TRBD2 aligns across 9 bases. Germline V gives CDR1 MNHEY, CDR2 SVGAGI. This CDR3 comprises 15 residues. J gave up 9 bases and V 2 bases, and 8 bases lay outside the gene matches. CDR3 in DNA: TGTGCCAGCAGTTACAATCGCGGGGGGGCCGGTGAGCAGTTCTTC. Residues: CASSYNRGGAGEQFF.

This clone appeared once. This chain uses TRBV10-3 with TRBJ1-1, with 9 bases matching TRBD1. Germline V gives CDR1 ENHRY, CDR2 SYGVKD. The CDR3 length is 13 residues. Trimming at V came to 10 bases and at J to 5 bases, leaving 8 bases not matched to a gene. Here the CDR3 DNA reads TGTGCCAGCAGGACAGGGGAAGGAACTGAAGCTTTCTTT. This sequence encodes CASRTGEGTEAFF.

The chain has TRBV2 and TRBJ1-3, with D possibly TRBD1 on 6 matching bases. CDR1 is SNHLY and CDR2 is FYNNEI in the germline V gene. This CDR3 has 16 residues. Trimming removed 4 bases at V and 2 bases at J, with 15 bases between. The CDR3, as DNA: TGTGCCAGCAGTGCGGGTTCAGGGGACACTGGAAACACCATATATTTT. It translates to CASSAGSGDTGNTIYF.

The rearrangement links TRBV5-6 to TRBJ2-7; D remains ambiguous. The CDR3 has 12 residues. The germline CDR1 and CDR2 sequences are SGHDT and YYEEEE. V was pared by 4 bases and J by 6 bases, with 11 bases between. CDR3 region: CASSPSSGEQYF. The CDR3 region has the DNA TGTGCCAGCAGCCCGAGTAGTGGCGAGCAGTACTTC.

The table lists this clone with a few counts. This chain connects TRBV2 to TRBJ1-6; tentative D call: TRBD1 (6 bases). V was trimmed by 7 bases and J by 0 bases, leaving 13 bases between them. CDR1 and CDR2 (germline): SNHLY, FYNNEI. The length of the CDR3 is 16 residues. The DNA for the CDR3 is TGTGCCAGCACCTCGGACAGAAGCTCCTATAATTCACCCCTCCACTTT. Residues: CASTSDRSSYNSPLHF.

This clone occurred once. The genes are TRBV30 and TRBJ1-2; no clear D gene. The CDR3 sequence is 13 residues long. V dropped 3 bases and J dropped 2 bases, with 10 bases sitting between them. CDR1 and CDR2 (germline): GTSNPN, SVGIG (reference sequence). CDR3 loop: CAWRADWNYGYTF. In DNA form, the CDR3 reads TGTGCCTGGAGGGCGGATTGGAACTATGGCTACACCTTC.

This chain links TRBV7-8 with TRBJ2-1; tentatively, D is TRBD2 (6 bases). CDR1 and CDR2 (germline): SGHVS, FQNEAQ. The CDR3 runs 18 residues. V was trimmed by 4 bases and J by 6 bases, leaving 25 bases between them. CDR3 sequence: CASSSRDIYAPGGNEQFF. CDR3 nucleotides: TGTGCCAGCAGCTCTCGGGATATCTACGCCCCCGGGGGCAATGAGCAGTTCTTC.

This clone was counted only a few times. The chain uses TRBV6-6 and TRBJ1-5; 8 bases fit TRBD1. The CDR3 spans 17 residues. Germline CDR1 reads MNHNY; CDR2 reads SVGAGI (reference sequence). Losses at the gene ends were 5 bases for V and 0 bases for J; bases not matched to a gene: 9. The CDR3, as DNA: TGTGCCAGCAGTCCCCATGGGACAGGTAATAGCAATCAGCCCCAGCATTTT. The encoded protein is CASSPHGTGNSNQPQHF.

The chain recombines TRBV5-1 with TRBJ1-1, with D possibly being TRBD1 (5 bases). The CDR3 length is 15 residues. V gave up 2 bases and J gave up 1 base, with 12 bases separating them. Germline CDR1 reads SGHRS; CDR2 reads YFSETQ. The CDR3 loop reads CASSFGTQGNTEAFF. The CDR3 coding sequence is TGCGCCAGCAGCTTTGGGACTCAGGGGAACACTGAAGCTTTCTTT.

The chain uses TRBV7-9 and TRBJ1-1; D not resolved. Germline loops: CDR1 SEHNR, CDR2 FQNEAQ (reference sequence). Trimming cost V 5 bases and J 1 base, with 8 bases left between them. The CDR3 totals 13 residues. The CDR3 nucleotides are TGTGCCAGCAGCCGGTCAGGGAACACTGAAGCTTTCTTT. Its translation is CASSRSGNTEAFF.

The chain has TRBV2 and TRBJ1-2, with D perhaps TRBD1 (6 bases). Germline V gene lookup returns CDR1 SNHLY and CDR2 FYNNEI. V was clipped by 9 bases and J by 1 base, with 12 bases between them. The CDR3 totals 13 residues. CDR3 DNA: TGTGCCAGTTTAAACAGGGTTAACTATGGCTACACCTTC. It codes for CASLNRVNYGYTF.

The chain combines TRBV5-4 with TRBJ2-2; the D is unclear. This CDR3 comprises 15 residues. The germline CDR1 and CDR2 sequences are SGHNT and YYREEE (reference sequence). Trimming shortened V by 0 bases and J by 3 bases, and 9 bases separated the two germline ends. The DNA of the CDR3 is TGTGCCAGCAGCTTGGATATTCTGGACACCGGGGAGCTGTTTTTT. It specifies CASSLDILDTGELFF.

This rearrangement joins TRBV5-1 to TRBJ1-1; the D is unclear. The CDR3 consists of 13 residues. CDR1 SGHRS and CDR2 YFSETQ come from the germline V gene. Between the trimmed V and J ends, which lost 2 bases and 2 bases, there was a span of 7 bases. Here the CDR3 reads CASSFSGNTEAFF. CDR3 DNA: TGCGCCAGCAGCTTCTCCGGAAACACTGAAGCTTTCTTT.

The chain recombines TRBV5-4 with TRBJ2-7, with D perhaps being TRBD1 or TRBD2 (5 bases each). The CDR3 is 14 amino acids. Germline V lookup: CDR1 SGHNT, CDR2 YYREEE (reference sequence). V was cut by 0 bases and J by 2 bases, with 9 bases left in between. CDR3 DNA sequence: TGTGCCAGCAGCTTGGGGGACGCTGCCTACGAGCAGTACTTC. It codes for CASSLGDAAYEQYF. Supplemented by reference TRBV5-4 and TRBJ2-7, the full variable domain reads ETGVTQSPTHLIKTRGQQVTLRCSSQSGHNTVSWYQQALGQGPQFIFQYYREEENGRGNFPPRFSGLQFPNYSSELNVNALELDDSALYLCASSLGDAAYEQYFGPGTRLTVT.

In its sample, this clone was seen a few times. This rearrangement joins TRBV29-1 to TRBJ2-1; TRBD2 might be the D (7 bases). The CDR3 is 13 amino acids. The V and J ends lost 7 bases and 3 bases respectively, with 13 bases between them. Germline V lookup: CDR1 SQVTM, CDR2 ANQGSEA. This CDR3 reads CSGQRGGYNEQFF. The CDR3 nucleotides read TGCAGCGGACAAAGGGGGGGCTACAATGAGCAGTTCTTC.